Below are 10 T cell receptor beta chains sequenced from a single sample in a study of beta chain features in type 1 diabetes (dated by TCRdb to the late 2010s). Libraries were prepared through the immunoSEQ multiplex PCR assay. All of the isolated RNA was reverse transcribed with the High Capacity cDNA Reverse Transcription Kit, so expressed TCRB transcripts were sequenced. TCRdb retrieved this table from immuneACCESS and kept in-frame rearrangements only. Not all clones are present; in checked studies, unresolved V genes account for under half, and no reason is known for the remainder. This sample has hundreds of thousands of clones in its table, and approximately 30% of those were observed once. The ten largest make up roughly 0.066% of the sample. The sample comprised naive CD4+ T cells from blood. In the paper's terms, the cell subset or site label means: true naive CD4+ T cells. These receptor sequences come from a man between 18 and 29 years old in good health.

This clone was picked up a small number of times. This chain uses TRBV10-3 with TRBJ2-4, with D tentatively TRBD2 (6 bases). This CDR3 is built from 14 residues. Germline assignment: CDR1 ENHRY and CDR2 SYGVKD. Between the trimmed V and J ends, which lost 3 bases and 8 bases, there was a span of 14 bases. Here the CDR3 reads CAISEWRGDDIQYF. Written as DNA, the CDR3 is TGTGCCATCAGTGAATGGCGGGGTGATGACATTCAGTACTTC.

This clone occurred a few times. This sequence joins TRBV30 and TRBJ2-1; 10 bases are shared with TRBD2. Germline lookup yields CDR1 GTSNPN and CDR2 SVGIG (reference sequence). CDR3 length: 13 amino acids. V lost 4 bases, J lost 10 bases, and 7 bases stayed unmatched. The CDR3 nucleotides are TGTGCCTGGATGATAGCGGGAGGTGGCGAGCAGTTCTTC. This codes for CAWMIAGGGEQFF.

CDR3 sequence reads: CASTEQGNTGELFF. The CDR3 DNA sequence: TGTGCCAGCACGGAACAGGGGAACACCGGGGAGCTGTTTTTT. The chain uses TRBV2 and TRBJ2-2; D may be TRBD1 (6 bases). CDR1 SNHLY and CDR2 FYNNEI come from the germline V gene. V lost 7 bases, J lost 1 base, and 10 bases lay in between. The CDR3 sequence is 14 residues long.

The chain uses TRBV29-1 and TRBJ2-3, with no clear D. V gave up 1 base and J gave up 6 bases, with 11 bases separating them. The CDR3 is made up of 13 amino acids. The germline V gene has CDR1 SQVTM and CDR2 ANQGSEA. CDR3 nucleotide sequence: TGCAGCGTTGAAGTTGGATTTGGTGATACGCAGTATTTT. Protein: CSVEVGFGDTQYF.

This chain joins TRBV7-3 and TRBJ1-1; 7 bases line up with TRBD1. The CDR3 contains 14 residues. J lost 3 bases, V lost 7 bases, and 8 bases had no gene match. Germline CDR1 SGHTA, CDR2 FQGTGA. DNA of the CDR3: TGTGCCAGCAACGTAGGACAGGTGGACACTGAAGCTTTCTTT. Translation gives CASNVGQVDTEAFF.

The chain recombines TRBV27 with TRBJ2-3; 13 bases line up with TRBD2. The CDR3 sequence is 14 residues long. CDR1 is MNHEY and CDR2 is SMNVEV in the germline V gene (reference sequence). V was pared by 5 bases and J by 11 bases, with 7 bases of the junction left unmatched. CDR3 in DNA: TGTGCCAGCAGTAAATCCGGGACTAGCGGGAAGCAGTATTTT. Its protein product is CASSKSGTSGKQYF.

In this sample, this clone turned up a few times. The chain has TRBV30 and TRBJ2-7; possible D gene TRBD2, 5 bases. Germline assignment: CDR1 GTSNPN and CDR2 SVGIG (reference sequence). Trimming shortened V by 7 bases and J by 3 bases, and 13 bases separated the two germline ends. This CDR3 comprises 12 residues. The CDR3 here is CALSRDLYEQYF. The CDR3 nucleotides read TGTGCCTTATCCCGGGATCTCTACGAGCAGTACTTC.

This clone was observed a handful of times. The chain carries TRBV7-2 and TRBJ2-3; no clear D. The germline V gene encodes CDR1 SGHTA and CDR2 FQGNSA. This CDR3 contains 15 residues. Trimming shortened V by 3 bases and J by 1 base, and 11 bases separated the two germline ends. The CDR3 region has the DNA TGTGCCAGCAGCTTTAGGGCCGCCGGCACAGATACGCAGTATTTT. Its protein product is CASSFRAAGTDTQYF.

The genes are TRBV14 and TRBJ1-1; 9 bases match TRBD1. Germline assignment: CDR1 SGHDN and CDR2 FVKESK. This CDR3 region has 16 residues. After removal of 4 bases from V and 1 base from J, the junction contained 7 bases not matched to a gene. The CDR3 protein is CASSPWTGAKNTEAFF. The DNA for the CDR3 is TGTGCCAGCAGCCCCTGGACAGGGGCAAAGAACACTGAAGCTTTCTTT. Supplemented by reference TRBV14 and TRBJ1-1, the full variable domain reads EAGVTQFPSHSVIEKGQTVTLRCDPISGHDNLYWYRRVMGKEIKFLLHFVKESKQDESGMPNNRFLAERTGGTYSTLKVQPAELEDSGVYFCASSPWTGAKNTEAFFGQGTRLTVV.

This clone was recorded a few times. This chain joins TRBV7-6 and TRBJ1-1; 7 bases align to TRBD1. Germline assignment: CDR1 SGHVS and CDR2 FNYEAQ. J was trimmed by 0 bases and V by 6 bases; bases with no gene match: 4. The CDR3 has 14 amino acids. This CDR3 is CASRLTGMNTEAFF. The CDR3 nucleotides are TGTGCCAGCAGGCTGACAGGGATGAACACTGAAGCTTTCTTT.